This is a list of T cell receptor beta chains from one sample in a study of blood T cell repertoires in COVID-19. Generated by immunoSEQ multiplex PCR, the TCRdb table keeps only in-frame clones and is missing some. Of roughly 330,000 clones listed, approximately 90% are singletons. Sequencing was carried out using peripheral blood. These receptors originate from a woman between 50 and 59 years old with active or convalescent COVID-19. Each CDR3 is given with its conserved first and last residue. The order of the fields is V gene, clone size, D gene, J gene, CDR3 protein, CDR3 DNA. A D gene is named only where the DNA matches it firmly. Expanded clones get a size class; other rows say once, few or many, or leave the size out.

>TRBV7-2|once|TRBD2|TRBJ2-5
CASSFLAGGRETQYF
TGTGCCAGCAGCTTCCTAGCGGGGGGGCGGGAGACCCAGTACTTC
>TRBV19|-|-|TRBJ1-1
CASSIGSRVNTEAFF
TGTGCCAGTAGTATCGGTTCCAGGGTGAACACTGAAGCTTTCTTT
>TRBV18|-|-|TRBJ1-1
CASLVNTEAFF
TGTGCCAGCTTAGTGAACACTGAAGCTTTCTTT
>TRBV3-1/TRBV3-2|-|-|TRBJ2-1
CASSTPGASGLYNEQFF
TGTGCCAGCAGCACTCCGGGGGCTAGCGGACTTTACAATGAGCAGTTCTTC
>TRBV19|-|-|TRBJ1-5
CASSIGVRADQPQHF
TGTGCCAGTAGTATCGGTGTGAGGGCTGACCAGCCCCAGCATTTT
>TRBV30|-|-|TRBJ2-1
CAWSGQGEQFF
TGTGCCTGGAGTGGTCAGGGGGAGCAGTTCTTC
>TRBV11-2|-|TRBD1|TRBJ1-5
CASSRTGGSSNQPQHF
TGTGCCAGCAGTCGGACAGGGGGCAGTAGCAATCAGCCCCAGCATTTT
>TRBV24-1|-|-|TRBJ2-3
CATSGGQKGGGFTDTQYF
TGTGCCACCAGTGGCGGCCAAAAGGGGGGGGGATTCACAGATACGCAGTATTTT
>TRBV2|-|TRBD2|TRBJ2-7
CASSEVAGGISYEQYF
TGTGCCAGCAGTGAAGTAGCGGGGGGTATCTCCTACGAGCAGTACTTC
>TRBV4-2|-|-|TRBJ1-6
CASSQESQGPSPLHF
TGTGCCAGCAGCCAAGAGTCCCAGGGGCCATCACCCCTCCACTTT
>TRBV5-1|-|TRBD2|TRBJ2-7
CASSFSPGGGGEGYEQYF
TGCGCCAGCAGCTTTTCTCCTGGAGGTGGCGGGGAGGGGTACGAGCAGTACTTC
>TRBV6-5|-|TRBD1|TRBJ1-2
CASSLNRGQVDGYTF
TGTGCCAGCAGCCTTAACAGGGGGCAAGTGGATGGCTACACCTTC
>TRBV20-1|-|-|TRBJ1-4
CSASFGLTNEKLFF
TGCAGTGCTAGTTTTGGGCTCACTAATGAAAAACTGTTTTTT
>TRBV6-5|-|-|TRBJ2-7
CASNQQGQFSYEQYF
TGTGCCAGCAATCAACAAGGACAGTTCTCCTACGAGCAGTACTTC
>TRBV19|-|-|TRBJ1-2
CASSIGPGSNYGYTF
TGTGCCAGTAGTATAGGTCCAGGCTCTAACTATGGCTACACCTTC
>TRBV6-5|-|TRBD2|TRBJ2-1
CASIGGGVHNEQFF
TGTGCCAGCATCGGCGGGGGGGTACACAATGAGCAGTTCTTC
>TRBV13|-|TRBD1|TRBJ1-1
CASSLVGQGNTEAFF
TGTGCCAGCAGCTTAGTAGGACAGGGGAACACTGAAGCTTTCTTT
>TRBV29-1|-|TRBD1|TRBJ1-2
CSVAGEQGASGYGYTF
TGCAGCGTTGCTGGGGAACAGGGGGCTTCCGGCTATGGCTACACCTTC
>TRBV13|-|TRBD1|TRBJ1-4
CASSLTPGTGGEKLFF
TGTGCCAGCAGCCTTACCCCCGGGACAGGGGGCGAAAAACTGTTTTTT
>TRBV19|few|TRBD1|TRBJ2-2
CATRDSDTGELFF
TGTGCCACAAGGGACAGCGACACCGGGGAGCTGTTTTTT
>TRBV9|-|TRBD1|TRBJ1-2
CASSVAVSGQGNYGYTF
TGTGCCAGCAGCGTAGCAGTTTCGGGACAGGGCAACTATGGCTACACCTTC
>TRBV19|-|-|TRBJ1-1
CASSISRGTEAFF
TGTGCCAGTAGTATTTCCCGGGGCACTGAAGCTTTCTTT
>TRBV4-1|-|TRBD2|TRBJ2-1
CASSQTPGLASGEQFF
TGCGCCAGCAGCCAGACCCCGGGACTAGCTTCCGGTGAGCAGTTCTTC
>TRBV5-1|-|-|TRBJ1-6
CASSLGADNSPLHF
TGCGCCAGCAGCTTGGGGGCCGATAATTCACCCCTCCACTTT